The 22 T cell receptor beta chains presented below share a single source sample, sequenced in a study of T cell clonotyping in hematopoietic cell transplantation. Assay used: immunoSEQ multiplex PCR; TCRdb lists only in-frame clones, some missing. The sample has about 50,000 clones; just over 85% are singletons. Time point: recipient sample about 28 days before transplant, after cytoreduction. The starting material was peripheral blood mononuclear cells, obtained before stem cell transplant. Receptors originate from a man between 60 and 75 years old with biphenotypic leukemia. Some clones in this sample may be carry-over from other donors' samples.

CDR3 loop: CASGLSDLSGGTHEQYF. The CDR3 DNA is TGTGCTAGTGGTTTGTCAGATCTTTCGGGAGGTACCCACGAGCAGTACTTC. The chain employs TRBV12-5 and TRBJ2-7, with 7 bases fitting TRBD2. CDR3 size: 17 residues. Trimming removed 2 bases from V and 5 bases from J; junction bases left unmatched: 15. CDR1 and CDR2 (germline): LGHNT, FRNRAP.

The chain is built from TRBV5-1 and TRBJ2-2, with D perhaps TRBD1 (6 bases). V lost 7 bases and J 1 base, leaving 11 bases between the germline ends. This CDR3 comprises 14 residues. CDR1 SGHRS and CDR2 YFSETQ come from the germline V gene. This chain's CDR3 is CASRIRGNTGELFF. CDR3 nucleotide sequence: TGCGCCAGCCGTATCAGGGGGAACACCGGGGAGCTGTTTTTT.

The chain uses TRBV7-8 and TRBJ2-1, with 13 bases that match TRBD2. This CDR3 region has 15 residues. Germline V gene sequence: CDR1 SGHVS, CDR2 FQNEAQ. After removal of 6 bases from V and 7 bases from J, the junction contained 6 bases not matched to a gene. Written as DNA, the CDR3 is TGTGCCAGCAGGTTACTAGCGGGAGGGCTGAATGAGCAGTTCTTC. It is translated as CASRLLAGGLNEQFF.

Note on this clone: Other DNA sequences within the sample encode an identical CDR3. The rearrangement links TRBV19 to TRBJ1-2; maybe TRBD1 (5 bases). The CDR3 length is 13 residues. Germline V lookup: CDR1 LNHDA, CDR2 SQIVND (reference sequence). Trimming left V 5 bases short and J 5 bases short, with 12 bases between. CDR3 amino acids: CASSPGGVYGYTF. The CDR3 DNA sequence: TGTGCCAGTAGTCCGGGAGGGGTTTATGGCTACACCTTC.

This sequence joins TRBV5-1 and TRBJ2-7; tentatively, D is TRBD1 (6 bases). Germline-derived CDR1 and CDR2 are SGHRS and YFSETQ. This CDR3 region has 12 residues. V dropped 1 base and J dropped 6 bases, with 8 bases sitting between them. For the CDR3, the DNA is TGCGCCAGCAGCTTGATGGGGGCCGAGCAGTACTTC. Its translation is CASSLMGAEQYF.

V and J are TRBV19 and TRBJ1-2; 8 bases agree with TRBD1. The germline gives CDR1 LNHDA, CDR2 SQIVND (reference sequence). Germline trimming cut 3 bases from V and 5 bases from J; bases unmatched to any gene: 11. The CDR3 totals 16 residues. The CDR3 nucleotides are TGTGCCAGTAGTATTTCGGACAGGGCGGTCGGGTATGGCTACACCTTC. It encodes CASSISDRAVGYGYTF.

The rearrangement uses TRBV7-8 and TRBJ2-1; TRBD2 agrees at 9 bases. The CDR3 consists of 14 residues. Germline V lookup: CDR1 SGHVS, CDR2 FQNEAQ. With V trimmed by 8 bases and J by 7 bases, 9 bases remained unmatched. The CDR3 nucleotides are TGTGCCAGCGGGTTACGTAGCGGGAGTAATGAGCAGTTCTTC. Its translation: CASGLRSGSNEQFF.

This clone has only a few counts. This chain uses TRBV11-2 with TRBJ1-1, with D unclear. V was pared by 5 bases and J by 0 bases, with 7 bases between. Looked up from germline, CDR1 is SGHAT and CDR2 is FQNNGV. CDR3 size: 13 residues. CDR3 DNA: TGTGCCAGCAGCAAAACACTGAACACTGAAGCTTTCTTT. As protein: CASSKTLNTEAFF.

The chain's CDR3 is CASSRRGGFYDTQYF. The CDR3 coding sequence is TGTGCCAGCAGCCGGAGGGGCGGGTTTTATGATACGCAGTATTTT. This chain uses TRBV11-2 with TRBJ2-3; TRBD2 might be the D (6 bases). This CDR3 is 15 amino acids long. The V and J ends lost 5 bases and 6 bases respectively, with 18 bases between them. The germline V gene has CDR1 SGHAT and CDR2 FQNNGV.

The chain recombines TRBV7-9 with TRBJ1-5, with unresolved D. CDR3 length equals 15 residues. Trimming stripped 1 base from V and 1 base from J, with 8 bases between. Germline V CDR1 and CDR2: SEHNR, FQNEAQ (reference sequence). The CDR3: CASSLDGRSNQPQHF. Here the CDR3 DNA reads TGTGCCAGCAGCTTAGATGGCAGGAGCAATCAGCCCCAGCATTTT.

This sequence joins TRBV7-6 and TRBJ2-1; perhaps TRBD2 as D (7 bases). Looked up from germline, CDR1 is SGHVS and CDR2 is FNYEAQ. The CDR3 is made up of 14 amino acids. V was shortened by 5 bases and J by 9 bases, with 17 bases between the two germline ends. CDR3 coding DNA: TGTGCCAGCAGCCTAGGGGGAGGGCTAAGTGAGCAGTTCTTC. It translates to CASSLGGGLSEQFF.

This clone showed up just a few times. This chain connects TRBV11-2 to TRBJ2-1; 7 bases line up with TRBD2. The trim removed 1 base at V and 2 bases at J, leaving 8 bases unmatched. CDR1 and CDR2 (germline): SGHAT, FQNNGV. This CDR3 is 17 amino acids long. DNA of the CDR3: TGTGCCAGCAGCTTAGGTCCAGCGGGGTGGGCCTACAATGAGCAGTTCTTC. Amino acids: CASSLGPAGWAYNEQFF.

The chain is built from TRBV28 and TRBJ2-7; a weak D match, TRBD2 (5 bases). CDR1 and CDR2 (germline): MDHEN, SYDVKM. CDR3 length equals 12 residues. The ends were cut back, 7 bases at V and 1 base at J, with 8 bases in the middle. The CDR3 region has the DNA TGTGCCAGCACAGAGCGGTCCTACGAGCAGTACTTC. Amino acids: CASTERSYEQYF.

This chain links TRBV28 with TRBJ2-2, with D maybe TRBD2 (6 bases). Trimming cost V 8 bases and J 4 bases, with 11 bases left between them. The CDR3 is 13 residues long. In germline, CDR1 is MDHEN, CDR2 SYDVKM. The CDR3 spells CASRIGGTGELFF. As DNA, the CDR3 is TGTGCCAGCCGCATCGGGGGCACCGGGGAGCTGTTTTTT.

The V gene is TRBV28, the J gene TRBJ1-5, with a weak D call TRBD1 (6 bases). The V and J ends lost 10 bases and 5 bases respectively, with 18 bases between them. Germline V lookup: CDR1 MDHEN, CDR2 SYDVKM. This CDR3 is built from 14 residues. CDR3 nucleotides: TGTGCCACCTTAGTGGCAGGGGCACATCAGCCCCAGCATTTT. Amino acids: CATLVAGAHQPQHF.

The V call is TRBV28, the J call TRBJ1-2; D call uncertain. Between the trimmed V and J ends, which lost 5 bases and 2 bases, there was a span of 3 bases. CDR3 length equals 11 residues. Looked up from germline, CDR1 is MDHEN and CDR2 is SYDVKM. The CDR3 bases are TGTGCCAGCAGTCGAAACTATGGCTACACCTTC. It specifies CASSRNYGYTF.

The chain is built from TRBV11-1 and TRBJ2-7; D is uncertain. V was cut by 1 base and J by 2 bases, with 9 bases left in between. CDR1 SGHAT and CDR2 FQDESV come from the germline V gene (reference sequence). The CDR3 loop spans 14 amino acids. This CDR3 reads CASSLGPETYEQYF. The CDR3 bases are TGTGCCAGCAGCTTAGGTCCCGAAACCTACGAGCAGTACTTC.

The chain employs TRBV11-2 and TRBJ1-1, with D hard to call. CDR1 SGHAT and CDR2 FQNNGV come from the germline V gene. Trimming stripped 5 bases from V and 4 bases from J, with 14 bases between. CDR3 size: 14 residues. CDR3 nucleotides: TGTGCCAGCAGCGTTGTCATCAAGGGCACTGAAGCTTTCTTT. Amino acids: CASSVVIKGTEAFF.

This chain uses TRBV6-1 with TRBJ2-5, with a tentative D call TRBD1 (6 bases). The germline gives CDR1 MNHNS, CDR2 SASEGT. CDR3 length: 14 amino acids. V lost 2 bases to trimming and J lost 4 bases, with 11 bases between them. CDR3 in DNA: TGTGCCAGCAGTGAACTGGGGGCCTTAGAGACCCAGTACTTC. It codes for CASSELGALETQYF.

J is TRBJ2-7 and V is TRBV5-1; 8 bases map to TRBD1. Trimming took 3 bases from V and 0 from J; bases not matched to a gene: 5. The CDR3 contains 15 residues. Germline values: CDR1 SGHRS, CDR2 YFSETQ. Here the CDR3 reads CASSSGTGGSYEQYF. The CDR3, as DNA: TGCGCCAGCAGCTCCGGGACAGGTGGCTCCTACGAGCAGTACTTC.

This CDR3 reads CASSLQTGFAFF. In DNA, the CDR3 is TGTGCCAGCAGCCTACAGACAGGGTTTGCTTTCTTT. The genes are TRBV7-9 and TRBJ1-1; 7 positions agree with TRBD1. The junction had 8 bases not matched to a gene; V was cut back by 5 bases and J by 11 bases. The CDR3 covers 12 residues. Germline V gene data show CDR1 as SEHNR and CDR2 as FQNEAQ (reference sequence).

The chain recombines TRBV11-2 with TRBJ1-1; D gene uncertain. Trimming pared 6 bases from V and 0 bases from J, leaving 8 bases between. The CDR3 is 13 amino acids. Germline CDR1 SGHAT, CDR2 FQNNGV. CDR3 in DNA: TGTGCCAGCAGGGTAGGCATGAACACTGAAGCTTTCTTT. Protein: CASRVGMNTEAFF.